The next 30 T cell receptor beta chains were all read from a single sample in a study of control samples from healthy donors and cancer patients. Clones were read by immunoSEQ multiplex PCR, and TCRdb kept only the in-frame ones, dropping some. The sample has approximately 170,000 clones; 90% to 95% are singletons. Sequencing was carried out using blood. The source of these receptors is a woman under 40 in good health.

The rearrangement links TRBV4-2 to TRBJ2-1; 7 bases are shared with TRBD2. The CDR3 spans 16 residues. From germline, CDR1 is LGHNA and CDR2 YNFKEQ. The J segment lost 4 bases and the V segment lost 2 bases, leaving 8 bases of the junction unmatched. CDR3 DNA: TGTGCCAGCAGCCAAATCGATGCGGGGGAGTACAATGAGCAGTTCTTC. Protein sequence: CASSQIDAGEYNEQFF.

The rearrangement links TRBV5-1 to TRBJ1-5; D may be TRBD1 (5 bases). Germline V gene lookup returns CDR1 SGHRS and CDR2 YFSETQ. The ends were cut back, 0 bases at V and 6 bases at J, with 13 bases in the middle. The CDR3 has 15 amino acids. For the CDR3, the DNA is TGCGCCAGCAGCTTGGGTGGGGCGAAGGGTCAGCCCCAGCATTTT. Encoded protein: CASSLGGAKGQPQHF. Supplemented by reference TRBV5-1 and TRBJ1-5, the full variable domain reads KAGVTQTPRYLIKTRGQQVTLSCSPISGHRSVSWYQQTPGQGLQFLFEYFSETQRNKGNFPGRFSGRQFSNSRSEMNVSTLELGDSALYLCASSLGGAKGQPQHFGDGTRLSIL.

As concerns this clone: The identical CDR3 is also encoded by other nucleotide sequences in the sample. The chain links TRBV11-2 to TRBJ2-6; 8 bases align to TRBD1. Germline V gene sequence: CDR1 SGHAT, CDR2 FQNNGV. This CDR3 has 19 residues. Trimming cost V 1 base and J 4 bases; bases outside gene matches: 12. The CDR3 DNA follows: TGTGCCAGCAGCTTAGTTAAACAGGGGGGCGGGCCCGGGGCCAACGTCCTGACTTTC. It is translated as CASSLVKQGGGPGANVLTF.

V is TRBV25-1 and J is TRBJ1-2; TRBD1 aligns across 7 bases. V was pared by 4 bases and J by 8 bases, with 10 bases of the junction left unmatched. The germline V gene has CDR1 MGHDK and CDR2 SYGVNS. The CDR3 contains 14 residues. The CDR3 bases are TGTGCCAGCAGTGCGACAGGGAGTGTGAGAGGCTACACCTTC. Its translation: CASSATGSVRGYTF.

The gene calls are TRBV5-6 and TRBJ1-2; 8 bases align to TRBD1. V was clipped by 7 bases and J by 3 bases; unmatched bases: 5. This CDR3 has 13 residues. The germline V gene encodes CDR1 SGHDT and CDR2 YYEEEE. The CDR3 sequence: CASGQGAYYGYTF. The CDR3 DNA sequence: TGTGCCAGCGGGCAGGGGGCATACTATGGCTACACCTTC.

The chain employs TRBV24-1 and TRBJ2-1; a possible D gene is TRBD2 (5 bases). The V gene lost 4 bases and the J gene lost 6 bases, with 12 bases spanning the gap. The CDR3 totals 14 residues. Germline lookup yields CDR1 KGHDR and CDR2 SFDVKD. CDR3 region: CATSDPGKINEQFF. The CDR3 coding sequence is TGTGCCACCAGTGACCCGGGAAAAATCAATGAGCAGTTCTTC.

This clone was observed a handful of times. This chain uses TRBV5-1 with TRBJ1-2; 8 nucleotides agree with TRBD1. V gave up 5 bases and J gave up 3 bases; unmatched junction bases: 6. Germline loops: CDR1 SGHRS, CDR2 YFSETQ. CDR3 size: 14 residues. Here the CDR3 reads CASRPTGADYGYTF. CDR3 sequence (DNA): TGCGCCAGCAGGCCGACAGGGGCCGACTATGGCTACACCTTC.

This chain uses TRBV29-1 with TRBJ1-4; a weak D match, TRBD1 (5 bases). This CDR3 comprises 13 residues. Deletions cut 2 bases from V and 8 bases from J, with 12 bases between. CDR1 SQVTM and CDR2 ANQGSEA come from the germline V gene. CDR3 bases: TGCAGCGTTGAATTACAGGCGGGCGAAAAACTGTTTTTT. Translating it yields CSVELQAGEKLFF.

CDR3 region: CASSVATIAGGPTGELFF. CDR3 nucleotides: TGTGCCAGCAGCGTAGCTACGATAGCGGGAGGGCCTACCGGGGAGCTGTTTTTT. The chain combines TRBV9 with TRBJ2-2; 11 nucleotides align to TRBD2. CDR1 and CDR2 from the germline V gene are SGDLS and YYNGEE. The V gene end was trimmed by 0 bases and the J gene end by 5 bases; junction bases not matched to a gene: 9. CDR3 length: 18 amino acids.

The CDR3 reads CASRRQGAETYEQYF. The DNA for the CDR3 is TGCGCCAGCAGACGGCAGGGGGCGGAAACCTACGAGCAGTACTTC. The genes are TRBV5-1 and TRBJ2-7; 8 bases align to TRBD1. The V and J ends lost 5 bases and 2 bases, in that order; junction bases with no gene match: 9. Germline CDR1 and CDR2: SGHRS and YFSETQ. The CDR3 runs 15 residues.

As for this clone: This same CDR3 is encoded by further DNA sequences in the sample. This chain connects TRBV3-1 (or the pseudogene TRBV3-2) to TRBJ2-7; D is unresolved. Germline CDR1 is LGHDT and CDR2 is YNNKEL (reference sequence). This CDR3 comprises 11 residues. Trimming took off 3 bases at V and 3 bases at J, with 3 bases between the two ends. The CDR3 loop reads CASSQGYEQYF. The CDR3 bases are TGTGCCAGCAGCCAGGGCTACGAGCAGTACTTC.

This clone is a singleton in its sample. As DNA, the CDR3 is TGCGCCAGCAGCTTGGTACAGGGGGACGAGCAGTACTTC. Translated: CASSLVQGDEQYF. The chain recombines TRBV5-1 with TRBJ2-7; 8 bases align to TRBD1. The CDR3 runs to 13 residues. From germline, CDR1 is SGHRS and CDR2 YFSETQ. The V and J ends lost 0 bases and 5 bases, in that order; junction bases with no gene match: 1.

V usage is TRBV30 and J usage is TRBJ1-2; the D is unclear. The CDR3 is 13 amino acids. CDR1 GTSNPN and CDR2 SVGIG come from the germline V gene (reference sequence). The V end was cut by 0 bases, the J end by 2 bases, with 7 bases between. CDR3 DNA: TGTGCCTGGAGTGTACCCAACAACTATGGCTACACCTTC. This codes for CAWSVPNNYGYTF.

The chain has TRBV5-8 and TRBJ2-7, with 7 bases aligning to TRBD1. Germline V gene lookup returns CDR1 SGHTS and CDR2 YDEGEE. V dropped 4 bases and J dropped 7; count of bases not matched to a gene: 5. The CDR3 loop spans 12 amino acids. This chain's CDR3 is CASSHTRGEQYF. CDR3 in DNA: TGTGCCAGCAGCCATACCAGGGGGGAGCAGTACTTC.

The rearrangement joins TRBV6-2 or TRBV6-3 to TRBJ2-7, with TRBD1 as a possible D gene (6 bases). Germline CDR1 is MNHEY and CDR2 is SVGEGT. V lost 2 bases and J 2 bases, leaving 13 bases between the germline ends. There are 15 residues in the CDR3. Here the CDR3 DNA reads TGTGCCAGCAGTTACAGGGGGAGTGGGGCCTACGAGCAGTACTTC. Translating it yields CASSYRGSGAYEQYF.

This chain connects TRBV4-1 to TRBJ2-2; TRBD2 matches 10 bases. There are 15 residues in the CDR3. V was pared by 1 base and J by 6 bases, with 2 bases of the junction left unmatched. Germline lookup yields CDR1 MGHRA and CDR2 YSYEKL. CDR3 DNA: TGCGCCAGCAGCCAAGTAGCGGGAGGTGCCGGGGAGCTGTTTTTT. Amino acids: CASSQVAGGAGELFF.

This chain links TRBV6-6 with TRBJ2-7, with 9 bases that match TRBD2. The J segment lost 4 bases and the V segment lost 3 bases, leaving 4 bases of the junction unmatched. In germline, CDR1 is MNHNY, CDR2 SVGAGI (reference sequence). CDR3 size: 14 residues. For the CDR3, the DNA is TGTGCCAGCAGTTATGGGACTAGCAATTACGAGCAGTACTTC. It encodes CASSYGTSNYEQYF.

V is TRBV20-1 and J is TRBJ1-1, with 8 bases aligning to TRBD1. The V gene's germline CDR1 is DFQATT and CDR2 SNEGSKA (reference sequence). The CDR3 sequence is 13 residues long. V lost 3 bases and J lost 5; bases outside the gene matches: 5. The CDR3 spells CSASPGGRTEAFF. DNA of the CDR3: TGCAGTGCTAGTCCAGGGGGCCGGACTGAAGCTTTCTTT.

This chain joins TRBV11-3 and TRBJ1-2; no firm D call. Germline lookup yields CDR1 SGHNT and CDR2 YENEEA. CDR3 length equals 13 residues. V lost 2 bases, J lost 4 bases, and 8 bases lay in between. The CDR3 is CASSLRALYGYTF. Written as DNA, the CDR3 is TGTGCCAGCAGCTTAAGGGCGCTCTATGGCTACACCTTC. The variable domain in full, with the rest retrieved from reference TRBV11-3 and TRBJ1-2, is EAGVVQSPRYKIIEKKQPVAFWCNPISGHNTLYWYLQNLGQGPELLIRYENEEAVDDSQLPKDRFSAERLKGVDSTLKIQPAELGDSAVYLCASSLRALYGYTFGSGTRLTVV.

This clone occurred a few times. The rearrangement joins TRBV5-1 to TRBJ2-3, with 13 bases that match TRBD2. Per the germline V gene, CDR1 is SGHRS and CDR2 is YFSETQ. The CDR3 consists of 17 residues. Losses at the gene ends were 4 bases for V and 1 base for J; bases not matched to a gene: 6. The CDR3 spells CASSPGLAGYRTDTQYF. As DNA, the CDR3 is TGCGCCAGCAGCCCGGGACTAGCGGGATACCGCACAGATACGCAGTATTTT.

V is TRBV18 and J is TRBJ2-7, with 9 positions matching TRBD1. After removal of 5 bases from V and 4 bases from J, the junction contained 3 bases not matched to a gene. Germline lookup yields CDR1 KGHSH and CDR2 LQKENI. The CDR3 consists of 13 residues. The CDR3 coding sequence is TGTGCCAGCTCAGGGACAGGGAAGTACGAGCAGTACTTC. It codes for CASSGTGKYEQYF. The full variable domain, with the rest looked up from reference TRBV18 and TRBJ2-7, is NAGVMQNPRHLVRRRGQEARLRCSPMKGHSHVYWYRQLPEEGLKFMVYLQKENIIDESGMPKERFSAEFPKEGPSILRIQQVVRGDSAAYFCASSGTGKYEQYFGPGTRLTVT.

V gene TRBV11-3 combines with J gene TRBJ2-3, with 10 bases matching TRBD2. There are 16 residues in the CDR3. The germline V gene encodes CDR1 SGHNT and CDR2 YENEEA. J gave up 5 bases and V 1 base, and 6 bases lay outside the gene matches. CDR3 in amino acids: CASSLVLAGDLDTQYF. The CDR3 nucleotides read TGTGCCAGCAGCTTAGTCCTAGCGGGAGATTTAGATACGCAGTATTTT.

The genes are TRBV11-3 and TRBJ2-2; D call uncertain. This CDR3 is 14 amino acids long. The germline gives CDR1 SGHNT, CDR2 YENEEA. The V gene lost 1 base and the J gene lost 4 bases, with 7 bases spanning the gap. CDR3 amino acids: CASSLVAVTGELFF. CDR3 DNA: TGTGCCAGCAGCTTAGTGGCGGTCACCGGGGAGCTGTTTTTT.

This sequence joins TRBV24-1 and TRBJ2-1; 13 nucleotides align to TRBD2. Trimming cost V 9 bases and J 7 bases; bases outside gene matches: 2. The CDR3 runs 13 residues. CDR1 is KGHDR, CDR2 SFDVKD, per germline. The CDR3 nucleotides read TGTGCCACCGGGACTAGCGGGGTAAATGAGCAGTTCTTC. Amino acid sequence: CATGTSGVNEQFF.

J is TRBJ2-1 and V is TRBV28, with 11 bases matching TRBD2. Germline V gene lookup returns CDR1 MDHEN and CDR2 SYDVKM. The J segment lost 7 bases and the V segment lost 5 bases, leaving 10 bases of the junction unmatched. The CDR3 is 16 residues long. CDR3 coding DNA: TGTGCCAGCAGTCCGCCGACTAGCGGGAACGGGAATGAGCAGTTCTTC. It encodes CASSPPTSGNGNEQFF.

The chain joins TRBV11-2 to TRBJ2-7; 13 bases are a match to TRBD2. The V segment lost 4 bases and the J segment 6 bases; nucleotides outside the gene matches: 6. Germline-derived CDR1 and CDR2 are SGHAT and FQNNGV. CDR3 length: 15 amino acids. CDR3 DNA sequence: TGTGCCAGCAGCTCTGGACTAGCGGGAGTAGGCGAGCAGTACTTC. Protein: CASSSGLAGVGEQYF.

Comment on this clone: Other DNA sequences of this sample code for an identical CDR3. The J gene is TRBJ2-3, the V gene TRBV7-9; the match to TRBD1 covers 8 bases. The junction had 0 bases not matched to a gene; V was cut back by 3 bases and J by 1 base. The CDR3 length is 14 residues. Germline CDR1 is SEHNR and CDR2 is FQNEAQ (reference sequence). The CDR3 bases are TGTGCCAGCAGCTTGGGACAGGGCACAGATACGCAGTATTTT. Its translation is CASSLGQGTDTQYF. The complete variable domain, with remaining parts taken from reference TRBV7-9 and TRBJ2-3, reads DTGVSQNPRHKITKRGQNVTFRCDPISEHNRLYWYRQTLGQGPEFLTYFQNEAQLEKSRLLSDRFSAERPKGSFSTLEIQRTEQGDSAMYLCASSLGQGTDTQYFGPGTRLTVL.

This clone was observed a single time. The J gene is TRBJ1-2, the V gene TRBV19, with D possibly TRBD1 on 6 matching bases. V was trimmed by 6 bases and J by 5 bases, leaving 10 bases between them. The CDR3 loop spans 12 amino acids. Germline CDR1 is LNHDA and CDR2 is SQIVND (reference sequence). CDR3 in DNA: TGTGCCAGTAGCCCACAGGGATATGGCTACACCTTC. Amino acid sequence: CASSPQGYGYTF. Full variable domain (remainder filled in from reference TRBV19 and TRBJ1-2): DGGITQSPKYLFRKEGQNVTLSCEQNLNHDAMYWYRQDPGQGLRLIYYSQIVNDFQKGDIAEGYSVSREKKESFPLTVTSAQKNPTAFYLCASSPQGYGYTFGSGTRLTVV.

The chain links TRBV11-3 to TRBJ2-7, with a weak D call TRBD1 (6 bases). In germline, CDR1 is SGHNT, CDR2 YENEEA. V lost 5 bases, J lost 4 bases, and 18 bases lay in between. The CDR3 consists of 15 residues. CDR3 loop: CASSANRVKAYEQYF. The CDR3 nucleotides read TGTGCCAGCAGCGCAAACAGGGTTAAGGCTTACGAGCAGTACTTC.

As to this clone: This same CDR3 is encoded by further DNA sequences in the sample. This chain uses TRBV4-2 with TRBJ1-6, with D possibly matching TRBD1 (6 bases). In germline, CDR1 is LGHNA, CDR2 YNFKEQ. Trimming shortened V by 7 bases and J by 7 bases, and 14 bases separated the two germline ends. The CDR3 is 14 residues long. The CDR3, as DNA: TGTGCCAGCACCCGGGACATAGAAAATTCACCCCTCCACTTT. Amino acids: CASTRDIENSPLHF.